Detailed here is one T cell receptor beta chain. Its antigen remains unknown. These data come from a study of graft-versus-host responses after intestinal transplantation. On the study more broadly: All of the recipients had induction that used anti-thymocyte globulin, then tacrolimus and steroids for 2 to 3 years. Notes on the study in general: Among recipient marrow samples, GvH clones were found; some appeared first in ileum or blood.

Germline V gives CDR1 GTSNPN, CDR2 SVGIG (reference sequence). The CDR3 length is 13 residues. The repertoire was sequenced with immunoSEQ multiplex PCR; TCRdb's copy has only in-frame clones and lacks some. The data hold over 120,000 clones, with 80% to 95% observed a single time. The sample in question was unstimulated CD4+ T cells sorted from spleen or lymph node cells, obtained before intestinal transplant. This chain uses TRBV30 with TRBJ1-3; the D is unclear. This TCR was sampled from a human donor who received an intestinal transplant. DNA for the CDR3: TGTGCTCGGAAGCACAGCTCTGGAAACACCATATATTTT. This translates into CARKHSSGNTIYF.